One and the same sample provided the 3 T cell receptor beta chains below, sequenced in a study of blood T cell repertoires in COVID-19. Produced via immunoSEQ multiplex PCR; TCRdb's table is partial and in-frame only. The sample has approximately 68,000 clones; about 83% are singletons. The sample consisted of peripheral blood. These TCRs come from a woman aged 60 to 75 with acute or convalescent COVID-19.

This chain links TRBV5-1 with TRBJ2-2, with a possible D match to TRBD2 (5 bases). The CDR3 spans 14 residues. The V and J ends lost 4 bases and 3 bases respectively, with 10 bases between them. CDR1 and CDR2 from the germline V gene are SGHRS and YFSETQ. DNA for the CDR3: TGCGCCAGCAGCCTTGACGGGGACACCGGGGAGCTGTTTTTT. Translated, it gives CASSLDGDTGELFF.

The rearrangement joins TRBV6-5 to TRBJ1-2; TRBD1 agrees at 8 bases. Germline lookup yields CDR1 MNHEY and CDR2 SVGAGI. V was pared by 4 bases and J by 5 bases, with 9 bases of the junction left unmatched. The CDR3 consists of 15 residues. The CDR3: CASSSRTGSWYGYTF. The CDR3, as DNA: TGTGCCAGCAGTTCACGGACAGGGTCTTGGTATGGCTACACCTTC.

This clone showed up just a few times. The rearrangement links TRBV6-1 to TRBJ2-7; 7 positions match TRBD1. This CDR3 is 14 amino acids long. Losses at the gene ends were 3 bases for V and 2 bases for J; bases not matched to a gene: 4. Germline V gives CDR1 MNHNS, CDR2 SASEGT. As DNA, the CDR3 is TGTGCCAGCAGTGACCAGACAGGGCCCTACGAGCAGTACTTC. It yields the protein CASSDQTGPYEQYF.